The rows below give T cell receptor beta chains drawn from one sample of a study of cytomegalovirus exposure and HLA in healthy donors. Sequenced by immunoSEQ multiplex PCR; TCRdb stores in-frame clones only, minus some. The sample lists 150,000 to 200,000 clones, around 82% seen once, with 10% in the top ten. Material: PBMCs. The receptor source for this set is a man aged 25-40 years in good health and CMV-seropositive. The CDR3 runs from the conserved cysteine through the conserved F or W.

TRBV11-2,TRBJ2-5,CASSLEGGGQETQYF
TRBV27,TRBJ1-1,CASSRLTNTEAFF
TRBV9,TRBJ1-2,CASSVEVQGDYGYTF
TRBV9,TRBJ1-4,CASSPSGEGGHEKLFF
TRBV7-2,TRBJ2-1,CASSISGGAPNEQFF
TRBV6-1,TRBJ2-3,CASSASGGAYTQYF
TRBV30,TRBJ1-2,CAWNRRTEPYGYTF
TRBV10-1,TRBJ1-2,CASSPQDRRINGYTF
TRBV10-3,TRBJ1-3,CAISGGDPYSGNTIYF
TRBV10-3,TRBJ2-7,CAIRGDRYEQYF
TRBV7-9,TRBJ1-3,CASSSRGRADTIYF
TRBV29-1,TRBJ2-3,CSVAGQPLTDTQYF
TRBV11-2,TRBJ2-3,CASSSWVGQSTDTQYF
TRBV2,TRBJ1-1,CASSRGGGGTEAFF
TRBV5-5,TRBJ1-5,CASSGTVHNQPQHF
TRBV5-1,TRBJ1-2,CASSLEHRAGGYTF
TRBV30,TRBJ1-2,CAWRQEYGYTF
TRBV5-1,TRBJ1-3,CASSIDRVRGNTIYF
TRBV6-4,TRBJ2-2,CASSGRDTGELFF
TRBV6-5,TRBJ2-7,CASSFGQGAQYEQYF
TRBV30,TRBJ1-5,CAWRDRDSNQPQHF
TRBV5-8,TRBJ2-2,CASSQNNRGFPGELFF
TRBV7-2,TRBJ2-2,CASSLGGHANTGELFF
TRBV4-2,TRBJ1-1,CASSQDRQLGRTEAFF
TRBV5-6,TRBJ2-7,CASRRDRDYEQYF
TRBV5-1,TRBJ2-2,CASSPNSFAGGELFF
TRBV6-1,TRBJ2-1,CASSDGVSPHNEQFF
TRBV6-1,TRBJ1-1,CASSVRQGQAFF
TRBV5-4,TRBJ1-2,CASSPTGYGYTF
TRBV6-1,TRBJ2-5,CASSEYRAGETQYF
TRBV15,TRBJ2-3,CATSGRADSTDTQYF
TRBV6-5,TRBJ2-7,CASSHSYEQYF
TRBV4-3,TRBJ1-6,CASSEGGSYSPLHF
TRBV14,TRBJ2-1,CASSHRGGGYNEQFF
TRBV18,TRBJ2-1,CASSPRQASYNEQFF
TRBV11-2,TRBJ1-5,CASSDYRAQPQHF
TRBV19,TRBJ2-3,CASSIGRDRAIADTQYF
TRBV2,TRBJ1-1,CASSDAGDGNMNTEAFF
TRBV18,TRBJ1-2,CASSPEGAWGYTF